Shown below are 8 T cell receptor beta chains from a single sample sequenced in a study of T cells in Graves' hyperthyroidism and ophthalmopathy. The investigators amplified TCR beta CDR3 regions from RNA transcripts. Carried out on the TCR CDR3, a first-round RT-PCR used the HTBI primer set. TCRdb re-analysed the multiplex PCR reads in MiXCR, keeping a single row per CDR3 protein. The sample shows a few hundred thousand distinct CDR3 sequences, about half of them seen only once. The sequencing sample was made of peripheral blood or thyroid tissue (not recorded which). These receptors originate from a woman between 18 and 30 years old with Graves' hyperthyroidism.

CDR3 sequence (DNA): TGCAGTGCTAGAGATTGGGGTAGCGGAGGAACGATCCATGAGCAGTTCTTC. It translates to CSARDWGSGGTIHEQFF. The chain is built from TRBV20-1 and TRBJ2-1; TRBD2 is a possible D gene (6 bases). This CDR3 region has 17 residues. The V gene lost 0 bases and the J gene lost 8 bases, with 23 bases spanning the gap. CDR1 and CDR2 from the germline V gene are DFQATT and SNEGSKA (reference sequence).

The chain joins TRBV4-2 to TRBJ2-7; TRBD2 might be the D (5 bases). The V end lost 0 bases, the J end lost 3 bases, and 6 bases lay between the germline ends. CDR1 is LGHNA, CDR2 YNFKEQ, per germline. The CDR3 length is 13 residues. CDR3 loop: CASSQEDFYEQYF. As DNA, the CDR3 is TGTGCCAGCAGCCAAGAGGACTTCTACGAGCAGTACTTC.

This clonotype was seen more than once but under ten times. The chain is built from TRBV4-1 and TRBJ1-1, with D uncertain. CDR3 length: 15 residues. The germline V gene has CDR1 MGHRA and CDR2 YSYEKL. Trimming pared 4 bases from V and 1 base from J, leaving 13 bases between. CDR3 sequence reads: CASSPPRGGNTEAFF. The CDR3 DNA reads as TGCGCCAGCAGCCCCCCCCGGGGAGGGAACACTGAAGCTTTCTTT.

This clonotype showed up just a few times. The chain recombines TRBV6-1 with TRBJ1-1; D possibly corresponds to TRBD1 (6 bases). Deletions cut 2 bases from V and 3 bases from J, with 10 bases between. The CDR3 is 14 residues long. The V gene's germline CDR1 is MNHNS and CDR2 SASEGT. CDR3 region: CASSEQGIDTEAFF. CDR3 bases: TGTGCCAGCAGTGAACAGGGGATAGACACTGAAGCTTTCTTT.

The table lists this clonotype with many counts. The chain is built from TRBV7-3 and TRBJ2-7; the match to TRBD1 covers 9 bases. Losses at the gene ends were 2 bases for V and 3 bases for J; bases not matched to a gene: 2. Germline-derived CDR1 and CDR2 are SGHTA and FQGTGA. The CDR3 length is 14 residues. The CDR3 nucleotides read TGTGCCAGCAGCTTATCGGGACAGGGCTACGAGCAGTACTTC. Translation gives CASSLSGQGYEQYF.

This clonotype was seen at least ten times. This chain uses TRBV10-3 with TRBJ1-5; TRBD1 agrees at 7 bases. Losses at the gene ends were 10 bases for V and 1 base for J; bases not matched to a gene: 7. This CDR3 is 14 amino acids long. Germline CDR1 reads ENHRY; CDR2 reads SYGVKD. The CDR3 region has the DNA TGTGCCACCGCGGACAGGCTCAGCAATCAGCCCCAGCATTTT. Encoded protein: CATADRLSNQPQHF.

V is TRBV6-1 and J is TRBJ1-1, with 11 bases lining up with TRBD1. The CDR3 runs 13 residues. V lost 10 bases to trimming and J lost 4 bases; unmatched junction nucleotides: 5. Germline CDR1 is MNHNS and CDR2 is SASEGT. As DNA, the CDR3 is TGTGCCAATTCGGGACAGGGGGGCACTGAAGCTTTCTTT. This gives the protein CANSGQGGTEAFF.

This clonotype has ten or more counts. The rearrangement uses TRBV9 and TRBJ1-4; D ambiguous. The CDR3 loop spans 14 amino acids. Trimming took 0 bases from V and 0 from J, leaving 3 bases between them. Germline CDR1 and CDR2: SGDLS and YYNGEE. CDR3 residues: CASSVGPTNEKLFF. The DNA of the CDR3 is TGTGCCAGCAGCGTAGGTCCAACTAATGAAAAACTGTTTTTT.